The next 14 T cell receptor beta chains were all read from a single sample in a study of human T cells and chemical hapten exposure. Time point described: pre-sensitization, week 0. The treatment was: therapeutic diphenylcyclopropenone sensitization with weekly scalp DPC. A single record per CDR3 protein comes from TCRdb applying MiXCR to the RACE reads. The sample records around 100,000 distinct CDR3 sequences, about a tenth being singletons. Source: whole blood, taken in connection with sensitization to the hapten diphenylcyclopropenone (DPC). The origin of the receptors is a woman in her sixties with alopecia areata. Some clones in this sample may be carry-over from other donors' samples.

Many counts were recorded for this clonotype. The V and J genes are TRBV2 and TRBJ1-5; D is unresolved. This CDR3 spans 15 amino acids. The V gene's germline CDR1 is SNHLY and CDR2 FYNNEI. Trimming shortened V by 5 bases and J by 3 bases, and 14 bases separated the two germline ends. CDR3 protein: CASSWDSGANQPQHF. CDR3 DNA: TGTGCCAGCAGTTGGGATTCAGGCGCCAATCAGCCCCAGCATTTT.

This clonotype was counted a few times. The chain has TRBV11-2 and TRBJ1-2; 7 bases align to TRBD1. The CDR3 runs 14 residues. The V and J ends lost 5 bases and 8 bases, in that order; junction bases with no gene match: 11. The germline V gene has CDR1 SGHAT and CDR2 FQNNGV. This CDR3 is CASSQTDRAGGYTF. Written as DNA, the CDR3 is TGTGCCAGCAGCCAAACTGACAGGGCTGGGGGCTACACCTTC.

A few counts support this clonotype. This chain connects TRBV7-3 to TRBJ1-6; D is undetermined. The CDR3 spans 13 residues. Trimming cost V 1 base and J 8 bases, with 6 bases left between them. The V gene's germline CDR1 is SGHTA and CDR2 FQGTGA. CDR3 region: CASSLREDSPLHF. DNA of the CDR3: TGTGCCAGCAGCTTAAGGGAGGATTCACCCCTCCACTTT.

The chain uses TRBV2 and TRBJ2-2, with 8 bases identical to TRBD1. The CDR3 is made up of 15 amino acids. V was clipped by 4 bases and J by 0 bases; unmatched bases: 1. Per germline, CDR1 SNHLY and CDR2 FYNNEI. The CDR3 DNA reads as TGTGCCAGCAGTGGACAGGGGACGAACACCGGGGAGCTGTTTTTT. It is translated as CASSGQGTNTGELFF.

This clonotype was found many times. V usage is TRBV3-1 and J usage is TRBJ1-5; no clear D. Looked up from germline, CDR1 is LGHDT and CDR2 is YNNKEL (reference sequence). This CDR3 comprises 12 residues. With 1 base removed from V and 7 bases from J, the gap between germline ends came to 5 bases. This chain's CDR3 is CASSQVNQPQHF. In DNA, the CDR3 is TGTGCCAGCAGCCAAGTTAACCAGCCCCAGCATTTT.

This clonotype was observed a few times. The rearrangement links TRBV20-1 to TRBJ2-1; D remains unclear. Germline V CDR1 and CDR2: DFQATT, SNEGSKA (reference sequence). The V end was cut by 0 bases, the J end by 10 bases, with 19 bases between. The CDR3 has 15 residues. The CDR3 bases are TGCAGTGCTAGAGATCTCCCAGCCGGAGTTACGGAGCAGTTCTTC. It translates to CSARDLPAGVTEQFF.

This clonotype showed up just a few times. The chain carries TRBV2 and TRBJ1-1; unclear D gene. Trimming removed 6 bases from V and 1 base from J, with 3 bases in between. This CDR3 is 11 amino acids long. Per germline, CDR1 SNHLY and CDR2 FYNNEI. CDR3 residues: CASRPNTEAFF. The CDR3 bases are TGTGCCAGCAGACCGAACACTGAAGCTTTCTTT.

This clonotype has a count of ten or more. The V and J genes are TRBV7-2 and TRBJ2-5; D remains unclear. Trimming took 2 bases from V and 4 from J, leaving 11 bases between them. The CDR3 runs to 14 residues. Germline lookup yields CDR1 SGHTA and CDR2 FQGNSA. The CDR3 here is CASSLLAVGETQYF. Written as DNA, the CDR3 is TGTGCCAGCAGCTTATTGGCAGTCGGAGAGACCCAGTACTTC.

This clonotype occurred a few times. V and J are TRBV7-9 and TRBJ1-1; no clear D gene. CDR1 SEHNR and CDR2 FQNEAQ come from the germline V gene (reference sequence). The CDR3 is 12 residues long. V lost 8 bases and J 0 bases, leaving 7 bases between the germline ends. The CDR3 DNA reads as TGTGCCAGCTCTGCCGTGAACACTGAAGCTTTCTTT. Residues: CASSAVNTEAFF.

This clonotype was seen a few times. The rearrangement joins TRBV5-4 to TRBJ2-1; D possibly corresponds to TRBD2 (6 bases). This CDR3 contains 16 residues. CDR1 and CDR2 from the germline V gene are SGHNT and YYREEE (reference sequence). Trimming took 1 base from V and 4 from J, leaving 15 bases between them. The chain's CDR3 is CASSLRGTGRYNEQFF. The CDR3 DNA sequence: TGTGCCAGCAGCTTGAGGGGCACCGGGAGATACAATGAGCAGTTCTTC. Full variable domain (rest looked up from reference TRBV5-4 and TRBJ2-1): ETGVTQSPTHLIKTRGQQVTLRCSSQSGHNTVSWYQQALGQGPQFIFQYYREEENGRGNFPPRFSGLQFPNYSSELNVNALELDDSALYLCASSLRGTGRYNEQFFGPGTRLTVL.

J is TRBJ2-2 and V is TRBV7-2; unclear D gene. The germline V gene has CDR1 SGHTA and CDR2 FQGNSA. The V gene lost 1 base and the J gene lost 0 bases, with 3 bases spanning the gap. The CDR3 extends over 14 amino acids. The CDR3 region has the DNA TGTGCCAGCAGCTTAGTCTCGAACACCGGGGAGCTGTTTTTT. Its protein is CASSLVSNTGELFF. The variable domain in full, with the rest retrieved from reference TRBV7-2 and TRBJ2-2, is GAGVSQSPSNKVTEKGKDVELRCDPISGHTALYWYRQSLGQGLEFLIYFQGNSAPDKSGLPSDRFSAERTGGSVSTLTIQRTQQEDSAVYLCASSLVSNTGELFFGEGSRLTVL.

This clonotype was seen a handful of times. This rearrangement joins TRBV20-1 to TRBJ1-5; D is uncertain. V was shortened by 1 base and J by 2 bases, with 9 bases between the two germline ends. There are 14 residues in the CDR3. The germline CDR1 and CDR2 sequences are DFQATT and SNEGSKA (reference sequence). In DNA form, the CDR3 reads TGCAGTGCTAGAGTCGGGTGGGGCAATCAGCCCCAGCATTTT. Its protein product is CSARVGWGNQPQHF.

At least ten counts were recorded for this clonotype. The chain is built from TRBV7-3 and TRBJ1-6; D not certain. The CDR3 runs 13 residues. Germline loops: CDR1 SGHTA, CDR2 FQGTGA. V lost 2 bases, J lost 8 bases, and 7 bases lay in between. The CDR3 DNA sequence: TGTGCCAGCAGCTTATTAATGGATTCACCCCTCCACTTT. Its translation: CASSLLMDSPLHF.

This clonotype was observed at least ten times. Written as DNA, the CDR3 is TGTGCTAGTGCCCTTATAAGGGGAGCTGAAGCTTTCTTT. Translating gives CASALIRGAEAFF. This chain connects TRBV12-5 to TRBJ1-1; TRBD1 might be the D (5 bases). Germline V gives CDR1 LGHNT, CDR2 FRNRAP. This CDR3 has 13 amino acids. Trimming removed 7 bases from V and 6 bases from J, with 15 bases in between.